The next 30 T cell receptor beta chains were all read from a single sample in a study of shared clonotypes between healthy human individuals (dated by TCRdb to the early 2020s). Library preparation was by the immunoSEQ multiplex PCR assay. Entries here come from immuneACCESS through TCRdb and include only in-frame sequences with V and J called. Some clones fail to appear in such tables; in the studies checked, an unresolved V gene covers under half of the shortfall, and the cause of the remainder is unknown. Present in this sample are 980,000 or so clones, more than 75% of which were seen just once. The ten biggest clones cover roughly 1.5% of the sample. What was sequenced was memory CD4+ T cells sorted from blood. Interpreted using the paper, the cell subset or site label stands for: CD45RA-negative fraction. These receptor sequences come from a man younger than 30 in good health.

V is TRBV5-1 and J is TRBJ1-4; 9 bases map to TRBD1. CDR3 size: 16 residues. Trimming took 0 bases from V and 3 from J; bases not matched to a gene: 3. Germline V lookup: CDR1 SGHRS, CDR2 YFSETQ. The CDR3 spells CASSLAGQGSNEKLFF. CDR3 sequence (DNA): TGCGCCAGCAGCTTGGCGGGACAGGGTTCTAATGAAAAACTGTTTTTT.

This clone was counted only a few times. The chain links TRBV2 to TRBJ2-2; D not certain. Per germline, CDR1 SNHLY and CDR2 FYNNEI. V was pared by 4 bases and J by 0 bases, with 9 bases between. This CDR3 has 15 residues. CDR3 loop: CASSGLRSNTGELFF. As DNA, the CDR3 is TGTGCCAGCAGTGGTTTGCGGTCGAACACCGGGGAGCTGTTTTTT.

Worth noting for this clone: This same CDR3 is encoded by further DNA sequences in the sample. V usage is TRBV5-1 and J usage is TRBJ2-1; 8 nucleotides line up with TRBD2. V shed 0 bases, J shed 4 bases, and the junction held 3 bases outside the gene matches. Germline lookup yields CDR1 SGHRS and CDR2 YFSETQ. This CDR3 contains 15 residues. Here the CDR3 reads CASSLASGLYNEQFF. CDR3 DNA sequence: TGCGCCAGCAGCTTGGCTAGCGGGCTTTACAATGAGCAGTTCTTC. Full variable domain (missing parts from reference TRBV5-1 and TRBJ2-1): KAGVTQTPRYLIKTRGQQVTLSCSPISGHRSVSWYQQTPGQGLQFLFEYFSETQRNKGNFPGRFSGRQFSNSRSEMNVSTLELGDSALYLCASSLASGLYNEQFFGPGTRLTVL.

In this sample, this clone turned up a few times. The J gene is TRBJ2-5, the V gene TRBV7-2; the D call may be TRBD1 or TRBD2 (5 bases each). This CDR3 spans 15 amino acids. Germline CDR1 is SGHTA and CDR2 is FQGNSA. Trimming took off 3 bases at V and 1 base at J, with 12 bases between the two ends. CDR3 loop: CASSFRGAPQETQYF. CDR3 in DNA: TGTGCCAGCAGCTTCAGAGGGGCACCCCAAGAGACCCAGTACTTC.

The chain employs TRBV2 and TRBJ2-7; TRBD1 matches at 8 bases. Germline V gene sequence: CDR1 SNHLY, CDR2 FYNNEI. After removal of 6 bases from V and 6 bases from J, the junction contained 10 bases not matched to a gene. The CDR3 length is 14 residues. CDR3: CASRTTGVHGEQYF. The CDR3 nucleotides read TGTGCCAGCAGGACGACAGGGGTACATGGCGAGCAGTACTTC.

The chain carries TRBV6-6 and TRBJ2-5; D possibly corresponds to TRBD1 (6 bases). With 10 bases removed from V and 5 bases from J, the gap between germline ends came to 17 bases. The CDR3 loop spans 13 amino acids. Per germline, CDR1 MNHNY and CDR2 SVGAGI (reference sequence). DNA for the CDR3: TGTGCCACCGTGGCCGGGACATTGGAGACCCAGTACTTC. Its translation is CATVAGTLETQYF.

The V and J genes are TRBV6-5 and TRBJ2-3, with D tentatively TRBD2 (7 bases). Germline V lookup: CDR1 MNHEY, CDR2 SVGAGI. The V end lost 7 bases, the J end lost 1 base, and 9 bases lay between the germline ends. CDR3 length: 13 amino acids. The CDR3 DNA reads TGTGCCAGCAACGGGGGGCGCACAGATACGCAGTATTTT. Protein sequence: CASNGGRTDTQYF.

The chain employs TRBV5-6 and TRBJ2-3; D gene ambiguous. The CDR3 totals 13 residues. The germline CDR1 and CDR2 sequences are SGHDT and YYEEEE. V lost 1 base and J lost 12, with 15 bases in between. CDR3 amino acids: CASSLPVADPQYF. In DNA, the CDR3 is TGTGCCAGCAGCTTGCCCGTGGCGGACCCCCAGTATTTT.

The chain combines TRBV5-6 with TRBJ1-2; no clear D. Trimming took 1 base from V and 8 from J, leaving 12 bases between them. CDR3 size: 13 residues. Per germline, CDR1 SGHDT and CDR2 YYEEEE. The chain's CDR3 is CASSLNAAGGYTF. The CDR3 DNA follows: TGTGCCAGCAGCTTGAACGCCGCAGGCGGCTACACCTTC.

The CDR3 loop is CASSLGEIQETQYF. In DNA form, the CDR3 reads TGTGCCAGCAGCTTAGGAGAAATCCAAGAGACCCAGTACTTC. The V call is TRBV7-2, the J call TRBJ2-5, with D hard to call. Germline V lookup: CDR1 SGHTA, CDR2 FQGNSA. Trimming cost V 1 base and J 1 base, with 7 bases left between them. The CDR3 is 14 residues long.

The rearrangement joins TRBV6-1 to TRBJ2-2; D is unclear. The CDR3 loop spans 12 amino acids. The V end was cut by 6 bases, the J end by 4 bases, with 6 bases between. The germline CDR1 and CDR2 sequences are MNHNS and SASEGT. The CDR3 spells CASRVTTGELFF. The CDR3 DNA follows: TGTGCCAGCAGAGTGACCACCGGGGAGCTGTTTTTT.

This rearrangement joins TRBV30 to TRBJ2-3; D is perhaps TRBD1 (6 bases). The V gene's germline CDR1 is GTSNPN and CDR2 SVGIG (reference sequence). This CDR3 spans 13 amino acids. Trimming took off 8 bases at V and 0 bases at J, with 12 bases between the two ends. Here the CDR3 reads CAGYRVSTDTQYF. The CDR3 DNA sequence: TGTGCCGGTTACAGGGTGAGCACAGATACGCAGTATTTT.

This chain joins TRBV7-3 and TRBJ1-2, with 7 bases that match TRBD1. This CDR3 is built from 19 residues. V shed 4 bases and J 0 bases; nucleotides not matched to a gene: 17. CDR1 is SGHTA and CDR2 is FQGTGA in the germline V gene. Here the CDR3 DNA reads TGTGCCAGCAGCTCCCCAGACAGGAGGGGGCCTAGCTCTAACTATGGCTACACCTTC. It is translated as CASSSPDRRGPSSNYGYTF.

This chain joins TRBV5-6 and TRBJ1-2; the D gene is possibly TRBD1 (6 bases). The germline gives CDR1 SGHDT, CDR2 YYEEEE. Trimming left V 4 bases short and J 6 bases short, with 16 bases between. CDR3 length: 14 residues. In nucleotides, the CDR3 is TGTGCCAGCAGCGACCTTGGGACACCAGATGGCTACACCTTC. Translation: CASSDLGTPDGYTF. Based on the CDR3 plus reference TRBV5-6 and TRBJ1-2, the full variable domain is DAGVTQSPTHLIKTRGQQVTLRCSPKSGHDTVSWYQQALGQGPQFIFQYYEEEERQRGNFPDRFSGHQFPNYSSELNVNALLLGDSALYLCASSDLGTPDGYTFGSGTRLTVV.

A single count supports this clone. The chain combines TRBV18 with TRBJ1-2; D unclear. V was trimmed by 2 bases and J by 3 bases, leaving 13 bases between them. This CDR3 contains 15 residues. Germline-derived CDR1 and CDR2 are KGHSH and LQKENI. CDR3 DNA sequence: TGTGCCAGCTCACCAGCGTATGGAGCGCACTATGGCTACACCTTC. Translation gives CASSPAYGAHYGYTF. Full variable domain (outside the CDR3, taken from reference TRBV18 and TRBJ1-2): NAGVMQNPRHLVRRRGQEARLRCSPMKGHSHVYWYRQLPEEGLKFMVYLQKENIIDESGMPKERFSAEFPKEGPSILRIQQVVRGDSAAYFCASSPAYGAHYGYTFGSGTRLTVV.

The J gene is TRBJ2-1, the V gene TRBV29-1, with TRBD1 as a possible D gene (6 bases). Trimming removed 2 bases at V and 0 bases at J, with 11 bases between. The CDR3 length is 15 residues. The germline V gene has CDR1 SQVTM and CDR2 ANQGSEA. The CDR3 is CSVETDRSSYNEQFF. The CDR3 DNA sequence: TGCAGCGTTGAAACCGACAGGAGCTCCTACAATGAGCAGTTCTTC.

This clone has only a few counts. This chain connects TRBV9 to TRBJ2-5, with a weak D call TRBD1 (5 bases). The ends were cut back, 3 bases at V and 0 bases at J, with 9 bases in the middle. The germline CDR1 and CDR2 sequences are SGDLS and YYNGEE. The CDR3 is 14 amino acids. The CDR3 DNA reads TGTGCCAGCAGCGCTACAGGCTACCAAGAGACCCAGTACTTC. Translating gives CASSATGYQETQYF.

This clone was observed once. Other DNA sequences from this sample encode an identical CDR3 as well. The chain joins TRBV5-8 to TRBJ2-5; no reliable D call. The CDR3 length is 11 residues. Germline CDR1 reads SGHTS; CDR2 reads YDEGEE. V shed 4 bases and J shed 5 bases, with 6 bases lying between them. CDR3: CASSPLETQYF. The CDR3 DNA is TGTGCCAGCAGCCCGTTGGAGACCCAGTACTTC.

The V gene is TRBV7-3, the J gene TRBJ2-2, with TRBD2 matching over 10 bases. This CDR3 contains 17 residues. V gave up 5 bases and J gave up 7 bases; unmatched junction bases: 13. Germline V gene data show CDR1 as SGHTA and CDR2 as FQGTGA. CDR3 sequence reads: CASSGGYRRLAGGELFF. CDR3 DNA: TGTGCCAGCAGCGGCGGCTACCGTCGACTAGCGGGCGGGGAGCTGTTTTTT.

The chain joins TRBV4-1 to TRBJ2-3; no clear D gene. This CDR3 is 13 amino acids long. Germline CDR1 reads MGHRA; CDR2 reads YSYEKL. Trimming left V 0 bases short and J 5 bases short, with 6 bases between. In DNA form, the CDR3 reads TGCGCCAGCAGCCAAGATTCCGGAGATACGCAGTATTTT. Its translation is CASSQDSGDTQYF.

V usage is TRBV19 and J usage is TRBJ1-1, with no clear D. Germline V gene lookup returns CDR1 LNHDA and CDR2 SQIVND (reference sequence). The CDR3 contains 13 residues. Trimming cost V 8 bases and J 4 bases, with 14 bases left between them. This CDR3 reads CASQAIWGTEAFF. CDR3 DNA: TGTGCCAGTCAGGCAATATGGGGCACTGAAGCTTTCTTT. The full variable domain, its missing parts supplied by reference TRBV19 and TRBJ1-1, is DGGITQSPKYLFRKEGQNVTLSCEQNLNHDAMYWYRQDPGQGLRLIYYSQIVNDFQKGDIAEGYSVSREKKESFPLTVTSAQKNPTAFYLCASQAIWGTEAFFGQGTRLTVV.

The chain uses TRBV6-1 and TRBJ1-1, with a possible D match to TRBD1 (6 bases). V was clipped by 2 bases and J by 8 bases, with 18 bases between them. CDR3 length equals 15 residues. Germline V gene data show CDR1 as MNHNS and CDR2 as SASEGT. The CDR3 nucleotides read TGTGCCAGCAGTGAAATGGCGGGGGCATACAGAGAAGCTTTCTTT. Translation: CASSEMAGAYREAFF.

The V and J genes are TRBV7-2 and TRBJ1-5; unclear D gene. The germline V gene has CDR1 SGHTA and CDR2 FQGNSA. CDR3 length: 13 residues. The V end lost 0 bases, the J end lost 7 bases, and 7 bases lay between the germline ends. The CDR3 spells CASSLAMGQPQHF. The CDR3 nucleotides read TGTGCCAGCAGCTTAGCGATGGGGCAGCCCCAGCATTTT. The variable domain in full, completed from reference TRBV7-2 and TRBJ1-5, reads GAGVSQSPSNKVTEKGKDVELRCDPISGHTALYWYRQSLGQGLEFLIYFQGNSAPDKSGLPSDRFSAERTGGSVSTLTIQRTQQEDSAVYLCASSLAMGQPQHFGDGTRLSIL.

CDR3 sequence reads: CASSYTGGGETQYF. The CDR3 DNA reads as TGTGCCAGCAGTTACACAGGGGGGGGAGAGACCCAGTACTTC. The chain recombines TRBV28 with TRBJ2-5, with a weak D call TRBD1 (8 bases). This CDR3 is built from 14 residues. V shed 4 bases and J shed 4 bases, with 13 bases lying between them. Germline V gives CDR1 MDHEN, CDR2 SYDVKM.

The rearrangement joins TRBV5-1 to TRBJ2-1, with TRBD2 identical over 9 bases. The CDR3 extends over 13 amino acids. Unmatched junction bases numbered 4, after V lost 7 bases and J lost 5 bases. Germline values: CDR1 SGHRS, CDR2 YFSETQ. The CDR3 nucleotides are TGCGCCAGCGGACTAGCGCCAGACAATGAGCAGTTCTTC. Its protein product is CASGLAPDNEQFF. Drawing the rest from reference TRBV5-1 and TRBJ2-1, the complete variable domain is KAGVTQTPRYLIKTRGQQVTLSCSPISGHRSVSWYQQTPGQGLQFLFEYFSETQRNKGNFPGRFSGRQFSNSRSEMNVSTLELGDSALYLCASGLAPDNEQFFGPGTRLTVL.

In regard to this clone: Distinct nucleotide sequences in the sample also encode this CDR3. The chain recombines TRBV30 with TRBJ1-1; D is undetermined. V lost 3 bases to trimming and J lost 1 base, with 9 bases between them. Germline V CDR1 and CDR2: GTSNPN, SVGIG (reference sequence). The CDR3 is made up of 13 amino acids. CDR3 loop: CAWSTGGNTEAFF. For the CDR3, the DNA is TGTGCCTGGAGCACGGGAGGGAACACTGAAGCTTTCTTT.

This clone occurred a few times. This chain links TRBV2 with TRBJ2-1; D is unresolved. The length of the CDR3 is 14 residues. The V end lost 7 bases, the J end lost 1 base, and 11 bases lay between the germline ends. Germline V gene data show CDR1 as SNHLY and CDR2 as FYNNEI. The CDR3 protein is CASKLMYSYNEQFF. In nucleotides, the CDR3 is TGTGCCAGCAAACTAATGTATTCCTACAATGAGCAGTTCTTC.

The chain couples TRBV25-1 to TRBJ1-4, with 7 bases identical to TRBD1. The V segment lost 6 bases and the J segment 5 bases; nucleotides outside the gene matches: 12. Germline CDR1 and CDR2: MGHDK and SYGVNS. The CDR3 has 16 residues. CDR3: CASRENRGGFNEKLFF. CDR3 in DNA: TGTGCCAGCAGGGAGAACAGGGGAGGGTTCAATGAAAAACTGTTTTTT.

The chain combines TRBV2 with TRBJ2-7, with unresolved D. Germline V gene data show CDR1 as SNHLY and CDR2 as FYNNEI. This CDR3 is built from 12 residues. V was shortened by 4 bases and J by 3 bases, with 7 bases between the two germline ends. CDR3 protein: CASSASNYEQYF. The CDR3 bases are TGTGCCAGCAGTGCCTCTAACTACGAGCAGTACTTC.

The CDR3 reads CASRAPRAGDTQYF. CDR3 DNA sequence: TGTGCCAGCAGGGCTCCGAGGGCGGGAGATACGCAGTATTTT. V and J are TRBV6-6 and TRBJ2-3, with a tentative D call TRBD2 (5 bases). V was clipped by 6 bases and J by 5 bases, with 15 bases between them. From germline, CDR1 is MNHNY and CDR2 SVGAGI (reference sequence). The CDR3 loop spans 14 amino acids.